This T cell receptor (beta chain) was identified during a study of OX40 agonist ivuxolimab in advanced cancers. For the study at large: Under the entry rules, prior anti-PD-1, anti-PD-L1 or anti-CTLA-4 therapy was allowed, and roughly 41% had some.

Sequencing used immunoSEQ multiplex PCR; TCRdb keeps in-frame clones, though not all of them. This table has 50,000 to 75,000 clones, 84% appearing once. From germline, CDR1 is SGHRS and CDR2 YFSETQ. This CDR3 comprises 16 residues. V gave up 4 bases and J gave up 1 base; unmatched junction bases: 7. Findings of the study overall: Expanded peripheral T-cell antigen specificity went undetermined. Normalized expansion of T-cell clones was also low for some nonresponders.

This clone showed up just a few times. Its antigen is not known. The J gene is TRBJ2-1, the V gene TRBV5-1, with 8 bases matching TRBD1. Sample: CD4+ or CD8+ T cells sorted from blood, taken in a trial of the OX40 agonist ivuxolimab. The TCR originated in an adult with an advanced solid tumor such as melanoma, head and neck, liver or kidney cancer. CDR3 loop: CASSGAGTGSYNEQFF. In nucleotides, the CDR3 is TGCGCCAGCAGCGGAGCCGGGACAGGATCCTACAATGAGCAGTTCTTC.